The 26 T cell receptor beta chains listed next were all sequenced from one sample in a study of blood T cell repertoires in COVID-19. Sequenced by immunoSEQ multiplex PCR; TCRdb stores in-frame clones only, minus some. Counted here are some 240,000 clones, 84% occurring once; the ten biggest clones make up more than 1.5%. Sequencing input: peripheral blood. The receptors stem from a middle-aged woman who had recovered from COVID-19.

The rearrangement joins TRBV18 to TRBJ1-2, with D tentatively TRBD1 (5 bases). The V and J ends lost 3 bases and 2 bases respectively, with 10 bases between them. The V gene's germline CDR1 is KGHSH and CDR2 LQKENI. The length of the CDR3 is 14 residues. The CDR3 loop reads CASSPFDSNYGYTF. In nucleotides, the CDR3 is TGTGCCAGCTCACCCTTCGACAGCAACTATGGCTACACCTTC.

The chain joins TRBV18 to TRBJ2-5, with D uncertain. Germline V gene data show CDR1 as KGHSH and CDR2 as LQKENI. V dropped 3 bases and J dropped 1 base, with 9 bases sitting between them. The CDR3 contains 14 residues. The CDR3 reads CASSPPTRQETQYF. As DNA, the CDR3 is TGTGCCAGCTCACCCCCAACACGCCAAGAGACCCAGTACTTC. Full variable domain (remainder filled in from reference TRBV18 and TRBJ2-5): NAGVMQNPRHLVRRRGQEARLRCSPMKGHSHVYWYRQLPEEGLKFMVYLQKENIIDESGMPKERFSAEFPKEGPSILRIQQVVRGDSAAYFCASSPPTRQETQYFGPGTRLLVL.

The chain joins TRBV28 to TRBJ1-3; D gene ambiguous. Germline loops: CDR1 MDHEN, CDR2 SYDVKM. V was pared by 6 bases and J by 0 bases, with 9 bases between. The CDR3 is 14 amino acids. The CDR3, as DNA: TGTGCCAGCAGCGTGACTCACTCTGGAAACACCATATATTTT. Residues: CASSVTHSGNTIYF.

This chain joins TRBV7-9 and TRBJ1-1; no definite D call. Germline loops: CDR1 SEHNR, CDR2 FQNEAQ (reference sequence). V was shortened by 5 bases and J by 4 bases, with 14 bases between the two germline ends. The CDR3 spans 14 residues. CDR3 protein: CASSPFRVGTEAFF. In DNA, the CDR3 is TGTGCCAGCAGCCCATTTCGGGTTGGCACTGAAGCTTTCTTT.

This chain connects TRBV10-3 to TRBJ1-1, with D unresolved. Germline V gene data show CDR1 as ENHRY and CDR2 as SYGVKD. CDR3 length equals 11 residues. With 1 base removed from V and 7 bases from J, the gap between germline ends came to 4 bases. CDR3 in amino acids: CAISEYSEAFF. CDR3 nucleotide sequence: TGTGCCATCAGTGAGTACAGTGAAGCTTTCTTT.

This clone was detected only a few times. V gene TRBV5-4 combines with J gene TRBJ1-2; TRBD1 might be the D (5 bases). The length of the CDR3 is 14 residues. Germline CDR1 SGHNT, CDR2 YYREEE (reference sequence). Between the trimmed V and J ends, which lost 0 bases and 5 bases, there was a span of 11 bases. The chain's CDR3 is CASSLAGGSYGYTF. CDR3 DNA: TGTGCCAGCAGCTTGGCGGGGGGATCTTATGGCTACACCTTC.

The chain combines TRBV5-6 with TRBJ1-5, with 9 bases that match TRBD1. V shed 5 bases and J 2 bases; nucleotides not matched to a gene: 5. Germline CDR1 and CDR2: SGHDT and YYEEEE. CDR3 length equals 15 residues. CDR3 sequence reads: CASSSRDRGNQPQHF. The CDR3 bases are TGTGCCAGCAGTTCTCGGGACAGGGGCAATCAGCCCCAGCATTTT.

V gene TRBV20-1 combines with J gene TRBJ2-1; 7 bases are shared with TRBD1. Germline loops: CDR1 DFQATT, CDR2 SNEGSKA (reference sequence). V was pared by 6 bases and J by 10 bases, with 6 bases of the junction left unmatched. The CDR3 sequence is 11 residues long. CDR3 residues: CSAQGQLEQFF. The CDR3 DNA is TGCAGTGCCCAGGGACAGCTCGAGCAGTTCTTC.

CDR3 amino acids: CASSSGGTGELFF. CDR3 bases: TGCGCCAGCAGTTCCGGGGGGACCGGGGAGCTGTTTTTT. The J gene is TRBJ2-2, the V gene TRBV5-1, with 7 bases matching TRBD2. Germline V gene data show CDR1 as SGHRS and CDR2 as YFSETQ. Unmatched junction bases numbered 3, after V lost 5 bases and J lost 5 bases. This CDR3 spans 13 amino acids.

V is TRBV6-1 and J is TRBJ1-3; tentative D call: TRBD1 (5 bases). The CDR3 consists of 16 residues. V was trimmed by 0 bases and J by 2 bases, leaving 11 bases between them. Germline assignment: CDR1 MNHNS and CDR2 SASEGT. The CDR3 sequence: CASSEAGGVPGNTIYF. CDR3 coding DNA: TGTGCCAGCAGTGAAGCGGGAGGGGTCCCTGGAAACACCATATATTTT.

V and J are TRBV20-1 and TRBJ1-2; no clear D. With 3 bases removed from V and 8 bases from J, the gap between germline ends came to 13 bases. Looked up from germline, CDR1 is DFQATT and CDR2 is SNEGSKA (reference sequence). The CDR3 has 12 residues. CDR3 sequence (DNA): TGCAGTGCTAGTCGCGGGAAAGGAGGCTACACCTTC. It yields the protein CSASRGKGGYTF.

The chain employs TRBV5-5 and TRBJ1-4; the match to TRBD1 covers 7 bases. CDR3 length: 15 amino acids. Germline values: CDR1 SGHKS, CDR2 YYEKEE (reference sequence). The V segment lost 1 base and the J segment 5 bases; nucleotides outside the gene matches: 5. The CDR3 is CASSLLGTANEKLFF. In nucleotides, the CDR3 is TGTGCCAGCAGCTTGTTGGGGACAGCGAATGAAAAACTGTTTTTT.

The chain recombines TRBV5-1 with TRBJ2-7; D might be TRBD1 (5 bases). This CDR3 has 14 amino acids. Germline-derived CDR1 and CDR2 are SGHRS and YFSETQ. V lost 4 bases and J 0 bases, leaving 11 bases between the germline ends. The CDR3 loop reads CASSKVQASYEQYF. DNA of the CDR3: TGCGCCAGCAGCAAAGTACAGGCCTCCTACGAGCAGTACTTC.

The rearrangement uses TRBV6-5 and TRBJ1-2; no reliable D call. Trimming cost V 5 bases and J 7 bases, with 8 bases left between them. Per the germline V gene, CDR1 is MNHEY and CDR2 is SVGAGI. This CDR3 region has 11 residues. CDR3 bases: TGTGCCAGCAGTAACGGGTTTGGCTACACCTTC. Protein sequence: CASSNGFGYTF.

This chain joins TRBV5-1 and TRBJ1-2, with a tentative D call TRBD1 (6 bases). CDR3 size: 15 residues. V gave up 4 bases and J gave up 4 bases, with 17 bases separating them. CDR1 and CDR2 (germline): SGHRS, YFSETQ. CDR3 in DNA: TGCGCCAGCAGCGCGGGGGGCGCGAATGCCTATGGCTACACCTTC. Encoded protein: CASSAGGANAYGYTF.

The genes are TRBV3-1 (or the pseudogene TRBV3-2) and TRBJ1-4; TRBD1 might be the D (5 bases). V shed 4 bases and J shed 0 bases, with 9 bases lying between them. Germline V gene sequence: CDR1 LGHDT, CDR2 YNNKEL (reference sequence). The CDR3 loop spans 15 amino acids. The CDR3 coding sequence is TGTGCCAGCAGCCCGTCGGGGGCAACTAATGAAAAACTGTTTTTT. Its translation is CASSPSGATNEKLFF.

The genes are TRBV5-6 and TRBJ2-5, with 9 bases aligning to TRBD2. Losses at the gene ends were 0 bases for V and 10 bases for J; bases not matched to a gene: 16. Germline CDR1 reads SGHDT; CDR2 reads YYEEEE. The CDR3 sequence is 17 residues long. CDR3 amino acids: CASSLVASGNSGGFQYF. CDR3 DNA: TGTGCCAGCAGCTTGGTCGCTAGCGGGAATTCCGGGGGGTTCCAGTACTTC.

The chain links TRBV2 to TRBJ2-5; D gene ambiguous. With 7 bases removed from V and 7 bases from J, the gap between germline ends came to 13 bases. The germline CDR1 and CDR2 sequences are SNHLY and FYNNEI. The CDR3 totals 12 residues. The CDR3 DNA reads as TGTGCCAGCACTGACTTGAGTTTGACCCAGTACTTC. This translates into CASTDLSLTQYF.

This chain uses TRBV13 with TRBJ2-2; D is perhaps TRBD1 (5 bases). CDR3 length: 13 amino acids. Germline V lookup: CDR1 PRHDT, CDR2 FYEKMQ (reference sequence). V was shortened by 3 bases and J by 4 bases, with 6 bases between the two germline ends. The CDR3 DNA is TGTGCCAGCAGCTTGGGGCTCACCGGGGAGCTGTTTTTT. It translates to CASSLGLTGELFF.

This chain joins TRBV30 and TRBJ1-3; D is ambiguous. The germline V and J ends were trimmed by 1 base and 7 bases, with 11 bases remaining between them. This CDR3 region has 13 residues. Per germline, CDR1 GTSNPN and CDR2 SVGIG (reference sequence). CDR3 amino acids: CAWSGGASNTIYF. The CDR3 DNA sequence: TGTGCCTGGAGTGGGGGAGCAAGTAACACCATATATTTT.

The rearrangement links TRBV5-1 to TRBJ2-2, with TRBD1 matching 8 bases. V gave up 4 bases and J gave up 0 bases; unmatched junction bases: 5. The CDR3 has 16 amino acids. The germline gives CDR1 SGHRS, CDR2 YFSETQ. CDR3 sequence reads: CASSPTGAPNTGELFF. The CDR3 nucleotides are TGCGCCAGCAGCCCGACAGGGGCCCCGAACACCGGGGAGCTGTTTTTT.

This clone has at least ten counts. The chain links TRBV6-4 to TRBJ2-3; 9 bases line up with TRBD2. This CDR3 comprises 15 residues. Germline loops: CDR1 MRHNA, CDR2 SNTAGT. V was pared by 0 bases and J by 4 bases, with 2 bases of the junction left unmatched. For the CDR3, the DNA is TGTGCCAGCAGTGACTCGCGGGGGGGCCCAGATACGCAGTATTTT. It translates to CASSDSRGGPDTQYF.

The gene calls are TRBV3-1 (or the pseudogene TRBV3-2) and TRBJ1-6; D gene uncertain. Trimming stripped 1 base from V and 7 bases from J, with 8 bases between. Germline-derived CDR1 and CDR2 are LGHDT and YNNKEL (reference sequence). The CDR3 is made up of 14 amino acids. The CDR3 spells CASSQVIRNSPLHF. For the CDR3, the DNA is TGTGCCAGCAGCCAAGTTATCAGAAATTCACCCCTCCACTTT.

The chain has TRBV28 and TRBJ1-4, with D tentatively TRBD1 (6 bases). Germline loops: CDR1 MDHEN, CDR2 SYDVKM. The length of the CDR3 is 15 residues. V lost 5 bases to trimming and J lost 4 bases, with 14 bases between them. CDR3 loop: CASSSWTANNEKLFF. The CDR3 nucleotides read TGTGCCAGCAGTAGCTGGACAGCCAATAATGAAAAACTGTTTTTT.

This chain uses TRBV28 with TRBJ2-7; 12 bases are shared with TRBD2. The V and J ends lost 6 bases and 3 bases, in that order; junction bases with no gene match: 12. Germline CDR1 reads MDHEN; CDR2 reads SYDVKM. CDR3 length equals 17 residues. The CDR3 DNA reads as TGTGCCAGCAGCTCCCCTAGCGGGGGGGCCGGGTTCTACGAGCAGTACTTC. It encodes CASSSPSGGAGFYEQYF.

This clone was counted a few times. The rearrangement uses TRBV11-2 and TRBJ1-1, with 7 bases that match TRBD1. In germline, CDR1 is SGHAT, CDR2 FQNNGV. V shed 5 bases and J 11 bases; nucleotides not matched to a gene: 8. CDR3 length: 12 amino acids. For the CDR3, the DNA is TGTGCCAGCAGCCCAGACAGGGTTTTTGCTTTCTTT. Translation: CASSPDRVFAFF.